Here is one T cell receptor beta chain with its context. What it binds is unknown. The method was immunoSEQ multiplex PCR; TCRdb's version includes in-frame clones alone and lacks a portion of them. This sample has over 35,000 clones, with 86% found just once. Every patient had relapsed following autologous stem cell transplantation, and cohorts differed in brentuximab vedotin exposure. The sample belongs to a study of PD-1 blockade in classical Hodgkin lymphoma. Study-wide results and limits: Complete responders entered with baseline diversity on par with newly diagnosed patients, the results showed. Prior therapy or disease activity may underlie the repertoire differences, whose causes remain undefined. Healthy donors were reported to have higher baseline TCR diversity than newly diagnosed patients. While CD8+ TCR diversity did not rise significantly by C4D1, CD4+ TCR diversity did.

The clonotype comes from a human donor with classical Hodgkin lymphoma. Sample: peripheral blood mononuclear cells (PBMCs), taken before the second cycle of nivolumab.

In nucleotides, the CDR3 is TGTGCCAGCAGTTTGTCAGGGCTCGTTGGCTATGGCTACACCTTC. Protein: CASSLSGLVGYGYTF. The chain employs TRBV6-6 and TRBJ1-2; D perhaps matches TRBD1 (5 bases). CDR3 length equals 15 residues. V was clipped by 4 bases and J by 4 bases, with 16 bases between them. Germline V CDR1 and CDR2: MNHNY, SVGAGI (reference sequence).